This is a list of T cell receptor beta chains from one sample in a study of cytomegalovirus exposure and HLA in healthy donors. The protocol was immunoSEQ multiplex PCR, while the TCRdb copy is restricted to in-frame clones and leaves out a portion. The sample carries some 200,000 clones, around four fifths recorded once. The sequenced sample was PBMCs. The receptors originated from a boy under 10 years old in good health and CMV-seronegative. Each CDR3 is given with its conserved first and last residue. Fields, in order: clone size, J gene, V gene, D gene, CDR3 protein, CDR3 DNA. D genes are given only for firm matches. For some rows the clone size is stated as once, few or many, or as a class when expanded; others skip it.

>.|TRBJ1-1|TRBV5-6|.
CASSLSGGTEAFF
TGTGCCAGCAGCTTATCTGGGGGGACTGAAGCTTTCTTT
>.|TRBJ1-1|TRBV4-1|TRBD1
CASSQGTGTGLNTEAFF
TGCGCCAGCAGCCAGGGTACCGGGACAGGCCTTAACACTGAAGCTTTCTTT
>.|TRBJ2-1|TRBV4-1|TRBD2
CASSQPGLANYNEQFF
TGCGCCAGCAGCCAACCGGGACTAGCGAACTACAATGAGCAGTTCTTC
>.|TRBJ2-1|TRBV9|TRBD2
CASSGGREGPDEQFF
TGTGCCAGCAGCGGGGGGCGGGAGGGCCCTGATGAGCAGTTCTTC
>.|TRBJ2-1|TRBV2|.
CASRPLTGFSYNEQFF
TGTGCCAGCAGGCCTTTGACTGGTTTCTCCTACAATGAGCAGTTCTTC
>few|TRBJ2-7|TRBV5-6|.
CASSFWRLTYEQYF
TGTGCCAGCAGCTTTTGGCGGCTCACCTACGAGCAGTACTTC
>once|TRBJ1-5|TRBV5-8|.
CASSLGGRGQPQHF
TGTGCCAGCAGCTTGGGGGGGAGGGGTCAGCCCCAGCATTTT
>.|TRBJ2-6|TRBV10-3|.
CAIFSEVSGANVLTF
TGTGCCATCTTTAGTGAGGTATCTGGGGCCAACGTCCTGACTTTC
>.|TRBJ2-7|TRBV11-2|TRBD2
CASSPAALGGGAGEQYF
TGTGCCAGCAGTCCCGCGGCGTTGGGCGGGGGGGCGGGGGAGCAGTACTTC
>.|TRBJ2-5|TRBV11-2|TRBD2
CASSLVERGGRETQYF
TGTGCCAGCAGCTTAGTTGAGCGGGGGGGCCGGGAGACCCAGTACTTC
>.|TRBJ1-1|TRBV6-1|.
CASSSWPNTEAFF
TGTGCCAGCAGTTCCTGGCCGAACACTGAAGCTTTCTTT
>.|TRBJ2-5|TRBV30|.
CAWSAGASSETQYF
TGTGCCTGGAGTGCTGGGGCCAGCTCAGAGACCCAGTACTTC
>once|TRBJ1-2|TRBV20-1|.
CSASPGLGYTF
TGCAGTGCTAGTCCAGGGCTTGGCTACACCTTC
>.|TRBJ2-3|TRBV29-1|TRBD1
CSVGGTGSTDTQYF
TGCAGCGTTGGAGGGACAGGGTCTACAGATACGCAGTATTTT
>.|TRBJ2-3|TRBV19|TRBD2
CASSFGLAASTDTQYF
TGTGCCAGTAGTTTTGGACTAGCGGCTAGCACAGATACGCAGTATTTT
>.|TRBJ2-1|TRBV11-3|.
CASRQALGNEQFF
TGTGCCAGCAGACAGGCTTTAGGCAATGAGCAGTTCTTC
>.|TRBJ2-7|TRBV7-2|.
CASSPLAFLPPYEQYF
TGTGCCAGCAGCCCCCTAGCGTTCCTTCCCCCCTACGAGCAGTACTTC
>once|TRBJ2-1|TRBV6-5|TRBD1
CASSSGTGRYNEQFF
TGTGCCAGCAGTTCCGGGACAGGGAGGTACAATGAGCAGTTCTTC
>.|TRBJ2-7|TRBV19|.
CASSTFAPEDEQYF
TGTGCCAGTAGTACCTTCGCTCCGGAGGACGAGCAGTACTTC
>.|TRBJ2-7|TRBV6-5|.
CASTETGTRDEQYF
TGTGCCAGCACCGAGACAGGGACTAGGGACGAGCAGTACTTC
>.|TRBJ2-7|TRBV7-9|.
CASSKLGRPSSYEQYF
TGTGCCAGCAGCAAATTAGGGAGACCGAGCTCCTACGAGCAGTACTTC
>.|TRBJ2-1|TRBV11-2|.
CASSFYYNEQFF
TGTGCCAGCAGCTTTTATTACAATGAGCAGTTCTTC
>.|TRBJ2-2|TRBV5-6|TRBD2
CASSVKGLAGTGELFF
TGTGCCAGCAGCGTCAAGGGACTAGCGGGCACCGGGGAGCTGTTTTTT
>.|TRBJ1-2|TRBV5-4|.
CASSYPTGSYGYTF
TGTGCCAGCAGTTACCCGACAGGAAGCTATGGCTACACCTTC
>.|TRBJ1-4|TRBV10-3|.
CAISESGFTRVTTNEKLFF
TGTGCCATCAGTGAGTCTGGGTTTACGAGGGTCACAACTAATGAAAAACTGTTTTTT
>once|TRBJ2-7|TRBV5-1|TRBD2
CASSTGLAGEQYF
TGCGCCAGCAGCACCGGACTAGCAGGCGAGCAGTACTTC
>few|TRBJ2-7|TRBV5-6|.
CASSFRVGDEQYF
TGTGCCAGCAGCTTTCGGGTCGGCGACGAGCAGTACTTC
>once|TRBJ1-6|TRBV14|.
CASSQVGESPLHF
TGTGCCAGCAGCCAAGTCGGGGAATCACCCCTCCACTTT
>.|TRBJ2-2|TRBV19|.
CASSIDPRRANTGELFF
TGTGCCAGTAGTATAGATCCCAGGCGGGCGAACACCGGGGAGCTGTTTTTT
>.|TRBJ1-1|TRBV19|.
CASQGEYTEAFF
TGTGCCTCCCAGGGTGAGTACACTGAAGCTTTCTTT
>.|TRBJ2-7|TRBV1|.
CTSSQYGLAGGPISYEQYF
TGCACCAGCAGCCAATATGGACTAGCGGGAGGGCCCATCTCCTACGAGCAGTACTTC